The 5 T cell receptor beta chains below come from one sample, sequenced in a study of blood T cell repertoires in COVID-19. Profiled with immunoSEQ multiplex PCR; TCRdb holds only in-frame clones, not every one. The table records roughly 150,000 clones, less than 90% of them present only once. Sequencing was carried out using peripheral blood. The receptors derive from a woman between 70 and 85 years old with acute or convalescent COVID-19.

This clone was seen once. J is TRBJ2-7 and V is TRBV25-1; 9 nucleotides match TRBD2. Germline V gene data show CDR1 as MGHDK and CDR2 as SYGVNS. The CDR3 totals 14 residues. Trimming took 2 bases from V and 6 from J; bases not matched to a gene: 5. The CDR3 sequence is CASSEPGLAGEQYF. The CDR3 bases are TGTGCCAGCAGTGAACCGGGACTAGCAGGCGAGCAGTACTTC.

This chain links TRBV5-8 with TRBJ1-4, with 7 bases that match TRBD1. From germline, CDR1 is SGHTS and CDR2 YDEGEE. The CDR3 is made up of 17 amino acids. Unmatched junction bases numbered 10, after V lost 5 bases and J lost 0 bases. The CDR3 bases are TGTGCCAGCAGGCGGGGACAGCTCTTGTCAACTAATGAAAAACTGTTTTTT. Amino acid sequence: CASRRGQLLSTNEKLFF.

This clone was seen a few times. CDR3: CASSLRTPGQGGGYTF. DNA of the CDR3: TGTGCCAGCAGCCTACGGACACCGGGACAGGGCGGTGGCTACACCTTC. The genes are TRBV7-9 and TRBJ1-2; 9 bases are shared with TRBD1. Germline V gene data show CDR1 as SEHNR and CDR2 as FQNEAQ (reference sequence). The CDR3 runs 16 residues. Unmatched junction bases numbered 14, after V lost 5 bases and J lost 7 bases.

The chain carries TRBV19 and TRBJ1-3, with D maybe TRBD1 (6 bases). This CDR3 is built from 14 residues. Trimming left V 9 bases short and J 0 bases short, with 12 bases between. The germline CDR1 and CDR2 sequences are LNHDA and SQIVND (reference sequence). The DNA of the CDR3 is TGTGCCAGCGCCACAGGGTTCTCTGGAAACACCATATATTTT. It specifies CASATGFSGNTIYF.

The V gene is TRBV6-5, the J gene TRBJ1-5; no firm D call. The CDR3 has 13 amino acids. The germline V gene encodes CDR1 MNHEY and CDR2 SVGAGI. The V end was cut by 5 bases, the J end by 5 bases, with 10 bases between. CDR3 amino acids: CASSLDRDQPQHF. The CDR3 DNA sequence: TGTGCCAGCAGTCTCGATAGAGATCAGCCCCAGCATTTT.